Reported below is one TCR beta chain. Produced via immunoSEQ multiplex PCR; TCRdb's table is partial and in-frame only. The table has roughly 2 million clones, 85% to 95% seen once. These data originate in a study of shared clonotypes between healthy human individuals. Terminally differentiated effector memory CD45RA+ cells were excluded by CCR7 positive selection of CD45RO-negative cells. CDR3 length equals 15 residues. Germline CDR1 is MDHEN and CDR2 is SYDVKM. J was trimmed by 0 bases and V by 4 bases; bases with no gene match: 5. The material sequenced was naive CD8+ T cells sorted from blood. The rearrangement links TRBV28 to TRBJ1-2; TRBD1 matches at 7 bases. This TCR was recovered from a man aged 18-30 years in good health. CDR3: CASSWGTEANYGYTF. The CDR3 DNA reads as TGTGCCAGCAGTTGGGGGACAGAAGCTAACTATGGCTACACCTTC.